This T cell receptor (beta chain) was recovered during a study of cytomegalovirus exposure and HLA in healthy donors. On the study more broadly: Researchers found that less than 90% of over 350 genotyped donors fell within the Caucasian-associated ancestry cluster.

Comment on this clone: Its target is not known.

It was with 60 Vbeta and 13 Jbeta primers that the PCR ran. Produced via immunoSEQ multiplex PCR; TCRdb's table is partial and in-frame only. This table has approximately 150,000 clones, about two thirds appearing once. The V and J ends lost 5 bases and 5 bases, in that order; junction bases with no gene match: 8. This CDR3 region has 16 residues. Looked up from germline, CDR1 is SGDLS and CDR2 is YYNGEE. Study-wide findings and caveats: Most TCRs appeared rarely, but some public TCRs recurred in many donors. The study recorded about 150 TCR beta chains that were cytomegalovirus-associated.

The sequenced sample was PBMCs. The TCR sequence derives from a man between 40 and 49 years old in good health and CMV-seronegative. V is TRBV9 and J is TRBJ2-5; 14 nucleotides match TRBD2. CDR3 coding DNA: TGTGCCAGCAGTCGGTCCGGGACTAGCGGGAGTGAGACCCAGTACTTC. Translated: CASSRSGTSGSETQYF.